The source of this T cell receptor beta chain is a study of Ad26.COV2.S vaccination and SARS-CoV-2 variants. Study at large: Dosing was one shot or two shots 56 days apart. General observations from the study: Vaccinated and placebo-treated recipients had similar non-spike TCR breadth. Possibly, TCR breadth and depth analyses underestimated total T cell responses.

Treatment here: roughly 19 received Ad26.COV2.S at low or high dose, single or two shots; a few received placebo; per-sample allocation not given. Sampling took place 63 days after the first vaccine or placebo injection. A Boston donor was an adult aged 18-55 years. As to this clone: The antigen remains unidentified.

The germline gives CDR1 MGHRA, CDR2 YSYEKL. This CDR3 has 13 amino acids. V lost 1 base and J 6 bases, leaving 10 bases between the germline ends. Profiled with immunoSEQ multiplex PCR; TCRdb holds only in-frame clones, not every one. Found here are around 270,000 clones, 87% of them singletons; the top ten hold roughly 3%. J is TRBJ2-7 and V is TRBV4-1; D call uncertain. The sample in question was peripheral blood, obtained in a trial of Ad26.COV2.S vaccine versus placebo. This receptor was taken from a person aged 18 to 65 who received the Ad26.COV2.S COVID-19 vaccine or a placebo. CDR3 region: CASSQVVSGEQYF. The DNA for the CDR3 is TGCGCCAGCAGCCAAGTTGTGTCCGGCGAGCAGTACTTC.